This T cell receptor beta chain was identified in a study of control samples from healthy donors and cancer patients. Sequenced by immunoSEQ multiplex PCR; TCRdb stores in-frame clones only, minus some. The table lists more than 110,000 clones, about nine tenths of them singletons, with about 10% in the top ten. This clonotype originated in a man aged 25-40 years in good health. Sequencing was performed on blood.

CDR3 residues: CASSLLRQGRGYTF. The CDR3 DNA reads TGTGCCAGCAGCTTACTAAGACAGGGAAGGGGCTACACCTTC. The V call is TRBV7-8, the J call TRBJ1-2; 7 bases map to TRBD1. Germline CDR1 is SGHVS and CDR2 is FQNEAQ. With V trimmed by 2 bases and J by 8 bases, 8 bases remained unmatched. This CDR3 is 14 amino acids long.